Following are 27 T cell receptor beta chains from one sample sequenced in a study of blood T cell repertoires in COVID-19. Measured with immunoSEQ multiplex PCR; TCRdb has only the in-frame clones, and not every one. The sample carries over 25,000 clones, about four fifths recorded once. Sequences were obtained from peripheral blood. All receptors come from a man between 65 and 85 years old with acute or convalescent COVID-19.

The chain joins TRBV7-3 to TRBJ1-2; possible D gene TRBD1, 6 bases. Per germline, CDR1 SGHTA and CDR2 FQGTGA. There are 12 residues in the CDR3. V was pared by 5 bases and J by 7 bases, with 11 bases between. Here the CDR3 reads CASSNTGIGYTF. In DNA, the CDR3 is TGTGCCAGCAGCAATACAGGGATTGGCTACACCTTC.

V is TRBV7-3 and J is TRBJ2-1; TRBD1 might be the D (6 bases). V lost 5 bases and J lost 5, with 10 bases in between. Germline loops: CDR1 SGHTA, CDR2 FQGTGA. CDR3 length equals 13 residues. CDR3 loop: CASSLNRDNEQFF. As DNA, the CDR3 is TGTGCCAGCAGCCTAAACAGGGACAATGAGCAGTTCTTC.

This chain connects TRBV10-3 to TRBJ2-5; TRBD2 agrees at 9 bases. CDR1 and CDR2 from the germline V gene are ENHRY and SYGVKD. CDR3 length: 14 amino acids. J was trimmed by 10 bases and V by 4 bases; bases with no gene match: 10. The CDR3, as DNA: TGTGCCATCAGTGTGGGCGGGAGGGCCCAGGGCCAGTACTTC. Residues: CAISVGGRAQGQYF.

By sample share, this clone is hyperexpanded. V gene TRBV7-9 combines with J gene TRBJ2-5; 13 positions agree with TRBD2. Germline CDR1 SEHNR, CDR2 FQNEAQ (reference sequence). This CDR3 spans 17 amino acids. V was pared by 4 bases and J by 0 bases, with 5 bases of the junction left unmatched. CDR3 region: CASSWTGLAGDQETQYF. DNA for the CDR3: TGTGCCAGCAGCTGGACCGGACTAGCGGGGGACCAAGAGACCCAGTACTTC.

The chain links TRBV7-6 to TRBJ2-7, with D perhaps matching TRBD2 (6 bases). The CDR3 length is 16 residues. CDR1 and CDR2 from the germline V gene are SGHVS and FNYEAQ. The V gene lost 6 bases and the J gene lost 2 bases, with 20 bases spanning the gap. The DNA of the CDR3 is TGTGCCAGCAGTTTTAGCATCGAAGCGGGCGCCTACGAGCAGTACTTC. Translating it yields CASSFSIEAGAYEQYF. Drawing the rest from reference TRBV7-6 and TRBJ2-7, the complete variable domain is GAGVSQSPRYKVTKRGQDVALRCDPISGHVSLYWYRQALGQGPEFLTYFNYEAQQDKSGLPNDRFSAERPEGSISTLTIQRTEQRDSAMYRCASSFSIEAGAYEQYFGPGTRLTVT.

This clone was seen once. The CDR3 region has the DNA TGTGCCAGCAGCTCAGGACAGGGGAGACAGGATACGCAGTATTTT. Encoded protein: CASSSGQGRQDTQYF. The V call is TRBV7-8, the J call TRBJ2-3; 9 positions agree with TRBD1. This CDR3 region has 15 residues. Trimming cost V 4 bases and J 6 bases; bases outside gene matches: 8. Germline CDR1 SGHVS, CDR2 FQNEAQ.

V gene TRBV5-1 combines with J gene TRBJ1-2; no clear D gene. Germline lookup yields CDR1 SGHRS and CDR2 YFSETQ. The CDR3 runs 15 residues. The V end was cut by 0 bases, the J end by 6 bases, with 15 bases between. CDR3 loop: CASSLDGRLSDGYTF. The CDR3 DNA reads as TGCGCCAGCAGCTTGGATGGGAGGTTGAGCGATGGCTACACCTTC.

The chain has TRBV5-1 and TRBJ1-2; TRBD1 might be the D (6 bases). The CDR3 contains 15 residues. Germline CDR1 SGHRS, CDR2 YFSETQ. V lost 0 bases, J lost 0 bases, and 9 bases lay in between. The CDR3 sequence is CASSLGEGANYGYTF. CDR3 sequence (DNA): TGCGCCAGCAGCTTGGGTGAGGGGGCTAACTATGGCTACACCTTC.

V usage is TRBV5-1 and J usage is TRBJ2-3; TRBD2 agrees at 10 bases. Germline-derived CDR1 and CDR2 are SGHRS and YFSETQ. The ends lost 5 bases at V and 6 bases at J; junction bases unmatched: 15. The CDR3 is 17 amino acids. As DNA, the CDR3 is TGCGCCAGCAGTTTCCAGGCGGCTAGCGGGGGAGCGGATACGCAGTATTTT. Protein product: CASSFQAASGGADTQYF.

V is TRBV5-1 and J is TRBJ1-2; TRBD1 might be the D (5 bases). Per the germline V gene, CDR1 is SGHRS and CDR2 is YFSETQ. The ends were cut back, 4 bases at V and 4 bases at J, with 17 bases in the middle. There are 15 residues in the CDR3. CDR3 residues: CASSRGTGGGYGYTF. DNA for the CDR3: TGCGCCAGCAGCCGCGGGACGGGCGGGGGCTATGGCTACACCTTC.

This clone appeared a single time. The chain combines TRBV11-3 with TRBJ2-3, with 8 bases identical to TRBD1. This CDR3 comprises 15 residues. The V gene's germline CDR1 is SGHNT and CDR2 YENEEA. V trimming: 4 bases; J trimming: 5 bases; junction bases outside the gene matches: 8. The CDR3 bases are TGTGCCAGCAGCTCGACAGGGGCTAGTTTAGATACGCAGTATTTT. Protein product: CASSSTGASLDTQYF.

This sequence joins TRBV19 and TRBJ1-4; the match to TRBD1 covers 8 bases. The CDR3 totals 12 residues. CDR1 and CDR2 (germline): LNHDA, SQIVND (reference sequence). The CDR3 region has the DNA TGTGCTCCACAGGGGGGTAATGAAAAACTGTTTTTT. The encoded protein is CAPQGGNEKLFF.

This rearrangement joins TRBV3-1 (or the pseudogene TRBV3-2) to TRBJ1-1; 9 bases are a match to TRBD1. Germline lookup yields CDR1 LGHDT and CDR2 YNNKEL (reference sequence). Trimming cost V 2 bases and J 7 bases; bases outside gene matches: 5. This CDR3 region has 14 residues. CDR3 DNA sequence: TGTGCCAGCAGCCAAACAGACAGGGGGGGTGAAGCTTTCTTT. This codes for CASSQTDRGGEAFF.

The V gene is TRBV3-1 (or the pseudogene TRBV3-2), the J gene TRBJ1-2; D ambiguous. Germline CDR1 LGHDT, CDR2 YNNKEL (reference sequence). V lost 0 bases to trimming and J lost 7 bases, with 9 bases between them. The CDR3 spans 13 residues. This chain's CDR3 is CASSQERRAGYTF. DNA of the CDR3: TGTGCCAGCAGCCAAGAAAGGAGAGCTGGCTACACCTTC.

This clone was counted a few times. This chain uses TRBV29-1 with TRBJ2-6; 13 positions agree with TRBD2. This CDR3 has 17 residues. V trimming: 7 bases; J trimming: 0 bases; junction bases outside the gene matches: 6. CDR1 is SQVTM, CDR2 ANQGSEA, per germline. The CDR3: CSAWTSGGDSGANVLTF. CDR3 coding DNA: TGCAGCGCCTGGACTAGCGGGGGCGACTCTGGGGCCAACGTCCTGACTTTC. Full variable domain (missing parts from reference TRBV29-1 and TRBJ2-6): SAVISQKPSRDICQRGTSLTIQCQVDSQVTMMFWYRQQPGQSLTLIATANQGSEATYESGFVIDKFPISRPNLTFSTLTVSNMSPEDSSIYLCSAWTSGGDSGANVLTFGAGSRLTVL.

The rearrangement uses TRBV27 and TRBJ1-4; 8 bases are a match to TRBD1. Looked up from germline, CDR1 is MNHEY and CDR2 is SMNVEV (reference sequence). V shed 3 bases, J shed 4 bases, and the junction held 4 bases outside the gene matches. The CDR3 has 15 amino acids. The chain's CDR3 is CASSLLGQGNEKLFF. CDR3 DNA: TGTGCCAGCAGTTTGCTTGGACAGGGTAATGAAAAACTGTTTTTT.

This rearrangement joins TRBV6-6 to TRBJ1-6; D remains unclear. The CDR3 has 15 residues. Germline values: CDR1 MNHNY, CDR2 SVGAGI (reference sequence). Trimming left V 2 bases short and J 0 bases short, with 5 bases between. The CDR3 coding sequence is TGTGCCAGCAGTTACCGGAGCTCCTATAATTCACCCCTCCACTTT. Protein product: CASSYRSSYNSPLHF.

This clone has more than one count but fewer than ten. The DNA of the CDR3 is TGTGCCAGCAGTTACCTCGGGTACTCGAGCTCCTACGAGCAGTACTTC. Residues: CASSYLGYSSSYEQYF. V usage is TRBV6-6 and J usage is TRBJ2-7; D is uncertain. The CDR3 sequence is 16 residues long. V shed 2 bases and J shed 0 bases, with 14 bases lying between them. Germline CDR1 and CDR2: MNHNY and SVGAGI (reference sequence).

The chain employs TRBV19 and TRBJ2-3, with 10 bases identical to TRBD2. CDR1 is LNHDA, CDR2 SQIVND, per germline (reference sequence). This CDR3 has 17 amino acids. Trimming at V came to 2 bases and at J to 2 bases, leaving 7 bases not matched to a gene. CDR3 loop: CASSIRASGGHTDTQYF. In DNA, the CDR3 is TGTGCCAGTAGTATAAGGGCTAGCGGGGGCCACACAGATACGCAGTATTTT.

The chain is built from TRBV7-2 and TRBJ1-4; 10 nucleotides align to TRBD1. Germline V gene sequence: CDR1 SGHTA, CDR2 FQGNSA. V dropped 6 bases and J dropped 6; count of bases not matched to a gene: 4. This CDR3 has 14 amino acids. The CDR3 region has the DNA TGTGCCAGCAGGTCCGGGACAGGGGATGAAAAACTGTTTTTT. This codes for CASRSGTGDEKLFF.

The chain joins TRBV6-4 to TRBJ1-5; D is perhaps TRBD1 (6 bases). This CDR3 has 14 residues. CDR1 is MRHNA and CDR2 is SNTAGT in the germline V gene. With 5 bases removed from V and 3 bases from J, the gap between germline ends came to 11 bases. CDR3 sequence: CASSPTGDNQPQHF. The CDR3 bases are TGTGCCAGCAGTCCGACAGGTGACAATCAGCCCCAGCATTTT.

V and J are TRBV6-2 or TRBV6-3 and TRBJ2-2; D is undetermined. In germline, CDR1 is MNHEY, CDR2 SVGEGT. V was clipped by 0 bases and J by 7 bases, with 12 bases between them. This CDR3 spans 15 amino acids. The CDR3 DNA reads as TGTGCCAGCAGTTACTCGACGGAGTTAGGCGGGGAGCTGTTTTTT. As protein: CASSYSTELGGELFF.

This clone was seen once. This chain links TRBV5-6 with TRBJ1-2, with TRBD1 matching 8 bases. The V gene's germline CDR1 is SGHDT and CDR2 YYEEEE. This CDR3 is built from 17 residues. The junction had 19 bases not matched to a gene; V was cut back by 3 bases and J by 9 bases. DNA for the CDR3: TGTGCCAGCAGCTCCACATTCCGGTACAGGGGGAGTTCTAGCTACACCTTC. Translation: CASSSTFRYRGSSSYTF.

The rearrangement links TRBV5-1 to TRBJ2-5, with D maybe TRBD2 (6 bases). Germline V gives CDR1 SGHRS, CDR2 YFSETQ. This CDR3 region has 14 residues. The V and J ends lost 0 bases and 5 bases respectively, with 11 bases between them. In DNA, the CDR3 is TGCGCCAGCAGCTTGGGCGGGAAACGCGAGACCCAGTACTTC. This gives the protein CASSLGGKRETQYF.

The rearrangement uses TRBV21-1 and TRBJ2-2; the table's D call TRBD1 went unverified against the DNA. TRBV21-1 is tagged as a pseudogene. This CDR3 contains 16 residues. The chain's CDR3 is CASSKDSAGGNGELFF. In DNA form, the CDR3 reads TGTGCCAGCAGCAAAGATTCGGCAGGGGGCAACGGGGAGCTGTTTTTT.

This chain uses TRBV19 with TRBJ1-6, with 7 bases matching TRBD1. In germline, CDR1 is LNHDA, CDR2 SQIVND (reference sequence). Trimming at V came to 6 bases and at J to 8 bases, leaving 10 bases not matched to a gene. CDR3 length: 15 residues. The CDR3 DNA follows: TGTGCCAGTAGCCAGAGACAGGGTCTTGATTCACCCCTCCACTTT. It encodes CASSQRQGLDSPLHF.

This chain uses TRBV27 with TRBJ2-3, with 8 bases lining up with TRBD2. Germline CDR1 is MNHEY and CDR2 is SMNVEV (reference sequence). This CDR3 has 16 residues. Germline trimming cut 5 bases from V and 1 base from J; bases unmatched to any gene: 8. Here the CDR3 DNA reads TGTGCCAGCAGTCCGATAGCGGGGACACGCACAGATACGCAGTATTTT. This gives the protein CASSPIAGTRTDTQYF.